Each of the 25 T cell receptor beta chains below was sequenced from the same sample in a study of blood T cell repertoires in COVID-19. Here immunoSEQ multiplex PCR was the method, and the copy in TCRdb shows in-frame clones only, minus some. The sample lists approximately 280,000 clones, approximately 90% occurring once. Source material: PBMCs or T cells enriched from blood (not recorded which). The receptors were gathered from a woman in her forties who had recovered from COVID-19.

The J gene is TRBJ2-5, the V gene TRBV11-3, with D perhaps TRBD1 (5 bases). The germline V gene encodes CDR1 SGHNT and CDR2 YENEEA. This CDR3 spans 13 amino acids. V lost 5 bases to trimming and J lost 1 base, with 8 bases between them. The CDR3 DNA sequence: TGTGCCAGCAGCCGACAGCTCCAAGAGACCCAGTACTTC. It encodes CASSRQLQETQYF.

The V and J genes are TRBV28 and TRBJ2-7, with TRBD1 identical over 7 bases. Looked up from germline, CDR1 is MDHEN and CDR2 is SYDVKM. CDR3 length equals 13 residues. J lost 3 bases, V lost 6 bases, and 5 bases had no gene match. The CDR3 DNA is TGTGCCAGCAGAAAAGGACAGGTCTACGAGCAGTACTTC. It codes for CASRKGQVYEQYF. Full variable domain (remainder filled in from reference TRBV28 and TRBJ2-7): DVKVTQSSRYLVKRTGEKVFLECVQDMDHENMFWYRQDPGLGLRLIYFSYDVKMKEKGDIPEGYSVSREKKERFSLILESASTNQTSMYLCASRKGQVYEQYFGPGTRLTVT.

This chain joins TRBV5-1 and TRBJ2-5, with TRBD2 matching 9 bases. Germline V lookup: CDR1 SGHRS, CDR2 YFSETQ. This CDR3 has 16 residues. Germline trimming cut 1 base from V and 3 bases from J; bases unmatched to any gene: 7. CDR3 in amino acids: CASSLNLAGVEETQYF. CDR3 DNA: TGCGCCAGCAGCTTGAACTTAGCGGGGGTGGAAGAGACCCAGTACTTC.

This chain uses TRBV5-1 with TRBJ2-1; 10 bases map to TRBD2. With 2 bases clipped from V and 3 bases from J, the junction kept 2 bases outside the gene matches. The CDR3 loop spans 15 amino acids. Germline CDR1 SGHRS, CDR2 YFSETQ. In DNA form, the CDR3 reads TGCGCCAGCAGCTTTGGACTAGCGGTCTACAATGAGCAGTTCTTC. Residues: CASSFGLAVYNEQFF.

J is TRBJ2-6 and V is TRBV2, with TRBD2 matching 8 bases. CDR1 and CDR2 from the germline V gene are SNHLY and FYNNEI. V was pared by 4 bases and J by 0 bases, with 8 bases of the junction left unmatched. The CDR3 contains 18 residues. The CDR3 DNA sequence: TGTGCCAGCAGTGTAGCCCGGGGGGGACACTCTGGGGCCAACGTCCTGACTTTC. This translates into CASSVARGGHSGANVLTF. The full variable domain, completed using reference TRBV2 and TRBJ2-6, is EPEVTQTPSHQVTQMGQEVILRCVPISNHLYFYWYRQILGQKVEFLVSFYNNEISEKSEIFDDQFSVERPDGSNFTLKIRSTKLEDSAMYFCASSVARGGHSGANVLTFGAGSRLTVL.

The genes are TRBV10-1 and TRBJ1-2, with D possibly TRBD1 on 5 matching bases. The CDR3 length is 14 residues. Germline CDR1 reads WNHNN; CDR2 reads SYGVQD (reference sequence). Trimming shortened V by 0 bases and J by 8 bases, and 13 bases separated the two germline ends. The CDR3, as DNA: TGCGCCAGCAGTGAGTCGGGGCAGCCTGGGGGCTACACCTTC. Translation gives CASSESGQPGGYTF.

V and J are TRBV3-1 (or the pseudogene TRBV3-2) and TRBJ2-5, with 11 bases identical to TRBD2. There are 15 residues in the CDR3. Germline V gene sequence: CDR1 LGHDT, CDR2 YNNKEL (reference sequence). V trimming: 4 bases; J trimming: 3 bases; junction bases outside the gene matches: 4. The CDR3, as DNA: TGTGCCAGCAGCCGCCCGGGACTAGCGGAAGAGACCCAGTACTTC. Its translation is CASSRPGLAEETQYF.

The rearrangement joins TRBV7-9 to TRBJ2-1, with 16 bases fitting TRBD2. From germline, CDR1 is SEHNR and CDR2 FQNEAQ (reference sequence). Trimming at V came to 3 bases and at J to 6 bases, leaving 11 bases not matched to a gene. This CDR3 is built from 19 residues. The chain's CDR3 is CASSLRGLAGGLLRNEQFF. CDR3 coding DNA: TGTGCCAGCAGCTTGAGGGGACTAGCGGGAGGGCTACTACGCAATGAGCAGTTCTTC.

The chain carries TRBV7-6 and TRBJ1-5; D is unresolved. The CDR3 is made up of 13 amino acids. Per the germline V gene, CDR1 is SGHVS and CDR2 is FNYEAQ. V was pared by 5 bases and J by 7 bases, with 12 bases between. The chain's CDR3 is CASSRGPRQPQHF. In DNA, the CDR3 is TGTGCCAGCAGCCGCGGGCCCAGGCAGCCCCAGCATTTT.

The chain links TRBV5-1 to TRBJ1-4; maybe TRBD1 (5 bases). The CDR3 consists of 15 residues. V lost 2 bases and J 0 bases, leaving 8 bases between the germline ends. Germline V gene sequence: CDR1 SGHRS, CDR2 YFSETQ. The CDR3 sequence: CASSLGGATNEKLFF. The CDR3, as DNA: TGCGCCAGCAGCTTAGGAGGGGCAACTAATGAAAAACTGTTTTTT.

The V gene is TRBV28, the J gene TRBJ1-5, with D unclear. V gave up 5 bases and J gave up 7 bases, with 15 bases separating them. The CDR3 consists of 14 residues. CDR1 is MDHEN, CDR2 SYDVKM, per germline. CDR3 nucleotide sequence: TGTGCCAGCAGTCCCGCCATTACGGGGCAGCCCCAGCATTTT. This gives the protein CASSPAITGQPQHF.

The rearrangement links TRBV4-3 to TRBJ1-1; D possibly corresponds to TRBD1 (6 bases). The V end lost 0 bases, the J end lost 1 base, and 15 bases lay between the germline ends. The CDR3 consists of 17 residues. Germline CDR1 and CDR2: LGHNA and YSLEER. The CDR3 loop reads CASSQEGGADRNTEAFF. The CDR3 region has the DNA TGCGCCAGCAGCCAAGAGGGGGGGGCGGACAGGAACACTGAAGCTTTCTTT.

The chain employs TRBV4-1 and TRBJ2-3, with 8 bases identical to TRBD1. This CDR3 contains 18 residues. Germline trimming cut 4 bases from V and 4 bases from J; bases unmatched to any gene: 16. Germline V CDR1 and CDR2: MGHRA, YSYEKL. The CDR3 DNA is TGCGCCAGCAGCCCCGGACAGGGTGGGTCTATACGGGCAGATACGCAGTATTTT. This encodes CASSPGQGGSIRADTQYF.

The CDR3 loop reads CASSSRTGVYEQYF. In nucleotides, the CDR3 is TGTGCCAGCAGCTCCAGGACAGGGGTCTACGAGCAGTACTTC. This chain links TRBV5-5 with TRBJ2-7, with TRBD1 matching 9 bases. The CDR3 spans 14 residues. Germline values: CDR1 SGHKS, CDR2 YYEKEE (reference sequence). J gave up 3 bases and V 3 bases, and 4 bases lay outside the gene matches. The full variable domain, in which reference TRBV5-5 and TRBJ2-7 provide the parts outside the CDR3, is DAGVTQSPTHLIKTRGQQVTLRCSPISGHKSVSWYQQVLGQGPQFIFQYYEKEERGRGNFPDRFSARQFPNYSSELNVNALLLGDSALYLCASSSRTGVYEQYFGPGTRLTVT.

The V call is TRBV9, the J call TRBJ2-7, with 8 nucleotides matching TRBD2. The CDR3 has 19 residues. From germline, CDR1 is SGDLS and CDR2 YYNGEE. The V segment lost 3 bases and the J segment 7 bases; nucleotides outside the gene matches: 24. The CDR3 bases are TGTGCCAGCAGCGAAACCCTAGGTAGCGGGGCTTTGGGAATTACGGAGCAGTACTTC. Protein sequence: CASSETLGSGALGITEQYF.

The J gene is TRBJ2-1, the V gene TRBV24-1; perhaps TRBD2 as D (5 bases). Per the germline V gene, CDR1 is KGHDR and CDR2 is SFDVKD. The CDR3 sequence is 17 residues long. V was pared by 4 bases and J by 0 bases, with 15 bases between. The DNA for the CDR3 is TGTGCCACCAGTGACCGTCTACCCGGACTCTCCTACAATGAGCAGTTCTTC. Its protein is CATSDRLPGLSYNEQFF.

On this clone itself: An end of the junction does not agree with germline; a read error may underlie this. This sequence joins TRBV2 and TRBJ1-1, with 9 positions matching TRBD1. Germline V CDR1 and CDR2: SNHLY, FYNNEI. The CDR3 is made up of 13 amino acids. CDR3 sequence (DNA): TGTGCCAGCAGTGGTTCTAGGACAGGGGAGAGTGGCTTT. This translates into CASSGSRTGESGF.

The rearrangement uses TRBV15 and TRBJ2-7, with unresolved D. Germline V lookup: CDR1 LNHNV, CDR2 YYDKDF (reference sequence). CDR3 length: 13 amino acids. V was trimmed by 0 bases and J by 6 bases, leaving 9 bases between them. CDR3: CATSRDLVVEQYF. The CDR3 DNA is TGTGCCACCAGCAGAGATCTAGTAGTCGAGCAGTACTTC.

V is TRBV11-2 and J is TRBJ1-5; D gene uncertain. The length of the CDR3 is 13 residues. Germline V CDR1 and CDR2: SGHAT, FQNNGV. Deletions cut 4 bases from V and 4 bases from J, with 8 bases between. The CDR3 sequence is CASSYTENQPQHF. The CDR3 DNA reads as TGTGCCAGCAGCTACACAGAGAATCAGCCCCAGCATTTT.

This clone came up a few times. The J gene is TRBJ2-7, the V gene TRBV4-1, with D perhaps matching TRBD1 (6 bases). This CDR3 has 17 amino acids. Trimming cost V 1 base and J 2 bases, with 18 bases left between them. The germline V gene encodes CDR1 MGHRA and CDR2 YSYEKL. The CDR3 sequence: CASSQVSGRDKAYEQYF. The CDR3 bases are TGCGCCAGCAGCCAAGTCTCCGGCCGGGACAAGGCCTACGAGCAGTACTTC.

CDR3 in DNA: TGTGCCAGCAGCTCAACTAGCGGGGGGGGGAGGACCCAGTACTTC. Translated, it gives CASSSTSGGGRTQYF. The rearrangement joins TRBV7-2 to TRBJ2-5, with 13 positions matching TRBD2. The CDR3 runs 15 residues. V dropped 4 bases and J dropped 7; count of bases not matched to a gene: 6. Germline CDR1 reads SGHTA; CDR2 reads FQGNSA.

This clone was observed once. The rearrangement joins TRBV24-1 to TRBJ2-2; D unresolved. Germline values: CDR1 KGHDR, CDR2 SFDVKD. The V end was cut by 4 bases, the J end by 7 bases, with 15 bases between. The CDR3 sequence is 15 residues long. The CDR3 sequence is CATSDPSFAGGELFF. In nucleotides, the CDR3 is TGTGCCACCAGTGACCCCTCGTTTGCCGGCGGGGAGCTGTTTTTT.

V is TRBV3-1 (or the pseudogene TRBV3-2) and J is TRBJ1-2, with 12 bases fitting TRBD1. V trimming: 6 bases; J trimming: 8 bases; junction bases outside the gene matches: 10. Germline CDR1 LGHDT, CDR2 YNNKEL (reference sequence). The CDR3 totals 15 residues. For the CDR3, the DNA is TGTGCCAGCAGACTTGGGACAGGGGGCGTAAGCGGCTACACCTTC. This gives the protein CASRLGTGGVSGYTF.

The chain uses TRBV3-1 (or the pseudogene TRBV3-2) and TRBJ1-1; D gene ambiguous. The germline V gene has CDR1 LGHDT and CDR2 YNNKEL (reference sequence). V was pared by 4 bases and J by 1 base, with 7 bases between. The CDR3 loop spans 13 amino acids. In DNA, the CDR3 is TGTGCCAGCAGCCGACTAGAGAACACTGAAGCTTTCTTT. Translated: CASSRLENTEAFF.

The genes are TRBV7-2 and TRBJ2-2, with 7 bases lining up with TRBD2. CDR3 length equals 17 residues. The V segment lost 5 bases and the J segment 8 bases; nucleotides outside the gene matches: 17. Germline V gives CDR1 SGHTA, CDR2 FQGNSA. The CDR3 coding sequence is TGTGCCAGCAGCCCCCGTTGGCGGGGGAATGACGGTGGGGAGCTGTTTTTT. Translating it yields CASSPRWRGNDGGELFF.